This is a list of T cell receptor beta chains from one sample in a study of OX40 agonist ivuxolimab in advanced cancers. Data came from immunoSEQ multiplex PCR; TCRdb stores just in-frame clones and leaves some out. The data hold about 70,000 clones, with around nine tenths observed a single time. The sample was CD4+ or CD8+ T cells sorted from blood, taken in a trial of the OX40 agonist ivuxolimab. These receptors all come from an adult with an advanced solid tumor such as melanoma, head and neck, liver or kidney cancer. Both conserved end residues are part of each CDR3. Some rows mark clone size as missing; the rest say once, few, many or name a class of expanded clone.

j_call,v_call,clone_size,cdr3_aa
TRBJ2-1,TRBV9,.,CASSAPGLWNEQFF
TRBJ2-5,TRBV7-8,.,CASSIRDSLLCNF
TRBJ2-7,TRBV6-1,few,CASSPGGVIYEQYF
TRBJ1-2,TRBV6-6,.,CASSRVDRVSNYGYTF
TRBJ2-5,TRBV28,.,CASSVLQETQYF
TRBJ2-3,TRBV5-1,few,CASGLAGPSTDTQYF
TRBJ2-1,TRBV7-3,.,CASSLNPGTSGDNEQFF
TRBJ2-1,TRBV7-3,.,CASSLSGGSSYNEQFF
TRBJ2-7,TRBV9,.,CASSVGNSPYERQYF
TRBJ1-6,TRBV5-1,few,CASSFDRGYNSPLHF
TRBJ2-7,TRBV28,.,CASTTSGGTYEQYF
TRBJ1-2,TRBV28,.,CASSQMEYGYTF
TRBJ2-7,TRBV6-5,.,CASSPRDRPRNEQYF
TRBJ1-5,TRBV2,.,CASREGSSNQPQHF
TRBJ1-5,TRBV27,.,CASSGPNQPQHF
TRBJ2-7,TRBV29-1,once,CSVEMGQGFYEQYF
TRBJ2-6,TRBV29-1,once,CSAWGGSGANVLTF
TRBJ1-2,TRBV30,.,CAWKISLFYGYTF
TRBJ2-7,TRBV27,.,CASSLGFAGYEQYF
TRBJ1-2,TRBV11-3,.,CASSFYGDYGYTF
TRBJ1-2,TRBV6-5,.,CASSEGNNGYTF
TRBJ2-7,TRBV28,.,CASGTLSSYEQYF
TRBJ2-5,TRBV6-5,.,CASSSRTSGYQETQYF
TRBJ1-4,TRBV5-1,.,CASSSGGVNEKLFF
TRBJ2-1,TRBV5-1,.,CASRGGGEQFF
TRBJ2-5,TRBV7-2,.,CASSLDRAETQYF
TRBJ2-5,TRBV6-6,.,CASTAGTGDRTQYF
TRBJ2-7,TRBV18,.,CASSPPGGEQYF
TRBJ2-7,TRBV27,.,CASSRDADYEQYF
TRBJ2-1,TRBV5-6,.,CASSLAFEVGAKTYNEQFF
TRBJ1-3,TRBV28,.,CASRDSSSGNTIYF
TRBJ2-1,TRBV9,few,CASSVSGTSYNEQFF
TRBJ2-7,TRBV28,.,CASSLQDVRLDEQYF
TRBJ2-7,TRBV7-8,once,CASSPNSPSDEQYF
TRBJ2-6,TRBV6-6,.,CASSPGGANVLTF
TRBJ2-7,TRBV5-1,few,CASSAGQANPYEQYF
TRBJ2-1,TRBV5-1,once,CASDPRASGGYNEQFF
TRBJ2-7,TRBV6-5,.,CASSYAGRLYEQYF
TRBJ1-6,TRBV28,.,CASSSYRGTSYNSPLHF
TRBJ1-2,TRBV7-4,.,CASSWDSASYGYTF
TRBJ2-7,TRBV28,.,CASSFNYEQYF
TRBJ2-3,TRBV4-3,.,CASSQAGGLASTDTQYF
TRBJ2-5,TRBV30,.,CAWSVGNQWETQYF
TRBJ1-6,TRBV4-3,.,CASSQDAGNNSPLHF
TRBJ1-2,TRBV19,.,CASSQDRDYGYTF
TRBJ2-7,TRBV28,.,CASRGRGRSYEQYF
TRBJ1-6,TRBV28,.,CASSLVRYNSPLHF
TRBJ2-7,TRBV10-3,once,CAISESGTFTEQYF
TRBJ1-2,TRBV7-2,.,CASSLQGRGYTF
TRBJ2-3,TRBV28,.,CASRGWRSTDTQYF
TRBJ2-3,TRBV9,.,CASSALWDYRPSSTDTQYF
TRBJ1-1,TRBV5-1,.,CASSQQTGPNTEAFF
TRBJ2-3,TRBV9,.,CASGGQGSLTDTQYF
TRBJ1-2,TRBV11-2,once,CASSLVGDGRWIYGYTF
TRBJ2-7,TRBV10-3,.,CAISAGGALEQYF